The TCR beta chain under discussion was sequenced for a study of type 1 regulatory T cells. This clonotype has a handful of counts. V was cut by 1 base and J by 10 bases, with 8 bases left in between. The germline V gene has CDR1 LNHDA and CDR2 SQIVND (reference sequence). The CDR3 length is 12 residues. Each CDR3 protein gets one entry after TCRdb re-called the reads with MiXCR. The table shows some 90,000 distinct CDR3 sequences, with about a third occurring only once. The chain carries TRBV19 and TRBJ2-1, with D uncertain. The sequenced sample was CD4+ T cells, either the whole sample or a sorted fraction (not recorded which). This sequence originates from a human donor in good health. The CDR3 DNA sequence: TGTGCCAGTAGTATAGTTAAGGACGAGCAGTTCTTC. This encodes CASSIVKDEQFF.